Below, one TCR beta chain is given with its context. TCRdb's copy holds only in-frame clones and misses some; the assay was immunoSEQ multiplex PCR. The sample includes about 190,000 clones, about 93% of them seen just once. The sample originates from a study of blood T cell repertoires in COVID-19. Overall study: The United States, Italy and Spain were the sources of the acute and convalescent COVID-19 samples. The cDNA or gDNA used as material had been derived from T cells, B-cell-depleted T cells, or PBMCs.

The V and J ends lost 5 bases and 3 bases, in that order; junction bases with no gene match: 7. CDR3 size: 15 residues. The germline CDR1 and CDR2 sequences are SNHLY and FYNNEI. The chain is built from TRBV2 and TRBJ1-2; 9 nucleotides match TRBD1. This TCR was recovered from a man aged 45-60 years with acute or convalescent COVID-19. The sample was peripheral blood. The CDR3 DNA sequence: TGTGCCAGCAGTCCTGGGACAGGGCCCTACTATGGCTACACCTTC. Translated: CASSPGTGPYYGYTF.